Following are 14 T cell receptor beta chains from one sample sequenced in a study of CD8 T cells in ankylosing spondylitis. Study-wide results and caveats: Ankylosing spondylitis blood seemed to carry a telltale TCR beta motif made of eight or nine highly homologous variants.

MiXCR, run by TCRdb on the 5' RACE reads, gives a single entry per CDR3 protein. The sample consists of fewer than 400,000 distinct CDR3 sequences, roughly 8% of them appearing once. For these receptors, no antigen is known. Sequencing was carried out using blood, either unsorted or a sorted T cell fraction (not recorded which). Receptor source: a male donor with ankylosing spondylitis.

A few counts support this clonotype. The CDR3 sequence is CASSQVGGPMNTEAFF. The DNA for the CDR3 is TGTGCCAGCAGCCAAGTTGGTGGTCCCATGAACACTGAAGCTTTCTTT. This chain joins TRBV4-2 and TRBJ1-1; D unresolved. V lost 1 base to trimming and J lost 0 bases, with 12 bases between them. CDR1 LGHNA and CDR2 YNFKEQ come from the germline V gene. This CDR3 region has 16 residues.

The chain joins TRBV3-1 to TRBJ2-3; D is uncertain. Trimming removed 0 bases from V and 0 bases from J, with 13 bases in between. The germline gives CDR1 LGHDT, CDR2 YNNKEL (reference sequence). The CDR3 covers 17 residues. In DNA, the CDR3 is TGTGCCAGCAGCCAAGATCTAACTGGGCCGAGCACAGATACGCAGTATTTT. Its translation: CASSQDLTGPSTDTQYF.

In its sample, this clonotype was seen many times. CDR3 in DNA: TGCAGTGCCCATAAAGAGACTAGGTGGCCTTACGAGCAGTACTTC. This gives the protein CSAHKETRWPYEQYF. V is TRBV20-1 and J is TRBJ2-7; D may be TRBD2 (6 bases). The germline V gene encodes CDR1 DFQATT and CDR2 SNEGSKA (reference sequence). Trimming pared 6 bases from V and 4 bases from J, leaving 22 bases between. The CDR3 is 15 residues long.

This clonotype was observed many times. This sequence joins TRBV29-1 and TRBJ1-5; 8 bases agree with TRBD1. The CDR3 consists of 15 residues. Germline V gene lookup returns CDR1 SQVTM and CDR2 ANQGSEA. Unmatched junction bases numbered 6, after V lost 4 bases and J lost 1 base. CDR3 region: CSVAGGTGSNQPQHF. The CDR3 DNA reads TGCAGCGTTGCGGGGGGGACAGGCAGCAATCAGCCCCAGCATTTT. The complete variable domain, with remaining parts taken from reference TRBV29-1 and TRBJ1-5, reads SAVISQKPSRDICQRGTSLTIQCQVDSQVTMMFWYRQQPGQSLTLIATANQGSEATYESGFVIDKFPISRPNLTFSTLTVSNMSPEDSSIYLCSVAGGTGSNQPQHFGDGTRLSIL.

This clonotype was detected a few times. The chain combines TRBV12-3 or TRBV12-4 with TRBJ2-7; the D is unclear. There are 13 residues in the CDR3. The V end lost 3 bases, the J end lost 2 bases, and 8 bases lay between the germline ends. CDR3 residues: CASSFLRAYEQYF. For the CDR3, the DNA is TGTGCCAGCAGTTTCCTCAGAGCCTACGAGCAGTACTTC.

There are a few counts of this clonotype. The V call is TRBV18, the J call TRBJ2-7; 7 nucleotides agree with TRBD1. The germline V gene has CDR1 KGHSH and CDR2 LQKENI. Trimming cost V 2 bases and J 7 bases; bases outside gene matches: 8. The CDR3 is 14 amino acids. CDR3 loop: CASSPSGQSNEQYF. The CDR3 DNA reads as TGTGCCAGCTCACCATCGGGACAGTCTAATGAGCAGTACTTC.

This rearrangement joins TRBV20-1 to TRBJ2-7; 7 bases align to TRBD1. J was trimmed by 3 bases and V by 4 bases; bases with no gene match: 9. The germline gives CDR1 DFQATT, CDR2 SNEGSKA (reference sequence). The CDR3 is made up of 14 amino acids. CDR3 sequence (DNA): TGCAGTGCTACTGAGTTGGGACAGATCTACGAGCAGTACTTC. This encodes CSATELGQIYEQYF.

The rearrangement uses TRBV15 and TRBJ1-4; tentatively, D is TRBD1 (5 bases). V shed 1 base and J shed 7 bases, with 13 bases lying between them. The CDR3 runs to 15 residues. CDR1 and CDR2 from the germline V gene are LNHNV and YYDKDF (reference sequence). CDR3 in DNA: TGTGCCACCAGCAGAGGGGGGAGGGTTGGTGAAAAACTGTTTTTT. Translation gives CATSRGGRVGEKLFF.

The V call is TRBV3-1, the J call TRBJ2-7, with a tentative D call TRBD2 (6 bases). The CDR3 loop spans 13 amino acids. V shed 10 bases and J shed 6 bases, with 19 bases lying between them. Germline loops: CDR1 LGHDT, CDR2 YNNKEL (reference sequence). The chain's CDR3 is CATSRDRESEQYF. CDR3 coding DNA: TGTGCCACTTCCCGGGATCGGGAGTCCGAGCAGTACTTC.

The chain has TRBV7-2 and TRBJ2-1; 7 nucleotides match TRBD1. This CDR3 contains 14 residues. With V trimmed by 5 bases and J by 3 bases, 4 bases remained unmatched. The germline CDR1 and CDR2 sequences are SGHTA and FQGNSA. The CDR3 reads CASSRDSHYNEQFF. The CDR3 nucleotides are TGTGCCAGCAGCCGGGACAGCCACTACAATGAGCAGTTCTTC. Looking up the rest from reference TRBV7-2 and TRBJ2-1 gives the full variable domain: GAGVSQSPSNKVTEKGKDVELRCDPISGHTALYWYRQSLGQGLEFLIYFQGNSAPDKSGLPSDRFSAERTGGSVSTLTIQRTQQEDSAVYLCASSRDSHYNEQFFGPGTRLTVL.

This clonotype was counted many times. The rearrangement uses TRBV10-3 and TRBJ2-7; D remains ambiguous. This CDR3 contains 13 residues. Germline V lookup: CDR1 ENHRY, CDR2 SYGVKD. V was trimmed by 3 bases and J by 2 bases, leaving 8 bases between them. CDR3 nucleotide sequence: TGTGCCATCAGTGAACTCAGAACCTACGAGCAGTACTTC. Protein: CAISELRTYEQYF.

The V call is TRBV7-3, the J call TRBJ2-3, with 7 bases fitting TRBD2. V gave up 5 bases and J gave up 8 bases; unmatched junction bases: 4. CDR3 length: 12 residues. Germline lookup yields CDR1 SGHTA and CDR2 FQGTGA. CDR3 region: CASSPLAGTQYF. The DNA for the CDR3 is TGTGCCAGCAGCCCGTTAGCGGGTACGCAGTATTTT.

The table lists this clonotype with a few counts. This sequence joins TRBV6-2 or TRBV6-3 and TRBJ2-7, with D unclear. The V gene's germline CDR1 is MNHEY and CDR2 SVGEGT. The germline V and J ends were trimmed by 6 bases and 6 bases, with 9 bases remaining between them. The CDR3 totals 11 residues. As DNA, the CDR3 is TGTGCCAGCAGCTCAAGATTCGAGCAGTACTTC. Amino acid sequence: CASSSRFEQYF.

The chain recombines TRBV14 with TRBJ2-2; weak D call: TRBD1 (6 bases). Trimming cost V 4 bases and J 0 bases, with 15 bases left between them. From germline, CDR1 is SGHDN and CDR2 FVKESK. This CDR3 is 17 amino acids long. In DNA, the CDR3 is TGTGCCAGCAGCCCACAACCGGGACACACGAACACCGGGGAGCTGTTTTTT. It codes for CASSPQPGHTNTGELFF.